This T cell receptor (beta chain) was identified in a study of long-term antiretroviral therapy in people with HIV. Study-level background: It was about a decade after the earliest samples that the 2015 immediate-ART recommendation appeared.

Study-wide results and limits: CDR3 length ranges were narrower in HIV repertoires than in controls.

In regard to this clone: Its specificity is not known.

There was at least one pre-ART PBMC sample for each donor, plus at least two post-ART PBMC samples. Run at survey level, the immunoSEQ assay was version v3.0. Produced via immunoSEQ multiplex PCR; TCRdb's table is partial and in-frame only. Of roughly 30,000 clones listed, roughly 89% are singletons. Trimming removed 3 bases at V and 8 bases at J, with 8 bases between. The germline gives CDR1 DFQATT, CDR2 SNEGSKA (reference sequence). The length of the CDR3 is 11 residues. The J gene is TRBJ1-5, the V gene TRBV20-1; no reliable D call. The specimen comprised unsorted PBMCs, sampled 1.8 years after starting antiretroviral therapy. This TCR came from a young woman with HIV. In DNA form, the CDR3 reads TGCAGTGCTAGGGCTGATGAGCCCCAGCATTTT. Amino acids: CSARADEPQHF.